One and the same sample provided the 30 T cell receptor beta chains below, sequenced in a study of blood T cell repertoires in COVID-19. The repertoire was sequenced with immunoSEQ multiplex PCR; TCRdb's copy has only in-frame clones and lacks some. The sample includes roughly 280,000 clones, around nine tenths of them seen just once. The source material was peripheral blood. These receptor sequences come from a woman aged 55-69 years with COVID-19, enrolled during active disease.

The genes are TRBV27 and TRBJ2-2; 15 nucleotides align to TRBD2. CDR3 size: 17 residues. Germline lookup yields CDR1 MNHEY and CDR2 SMNVEV (reference sequence). The V and J ends lost 4 bases and 5 bases, in that order; junction bases with no gene match: 5. Here the CDR3 reads CASSSGLAGGYTGELFF. In nucleotides, the CDR3 is TGTGCCAGCAGTTCGGGACTAGCGGGAGGATATACCGGGGAGCTGTTTTTT.

This sequence joins TRBV28 and TRBJ1-1; D is perhaps TRBD1 (6 bases). This CDR3 is built from 17 residues. Per germline, CDR1 MDHEN and CDR2 SYDVKM. V dropped 6 bases and J dropped 0 bases, with 20 bases sitting between them. The DNA for the CDR3 is TGTGCCAGCAGAGGGGGGGGTCCCCCCGGGATGAACACTGAAGCTTTCTTT. Translating it yields CASRGGGPPGMNTEAFF. Supplemented by reference TRBV28 and TRBJ1-1, the full variable domain reads DVKVTQSSRYLVKRTGEKVFLECVQDMDHENMFWYRQDPGLGLRLIYFSYDVKMKEKGDIPEGYSVSREKKERFSLILESASTNQTSMYLCASRGGGPPGMNTEAFFGQGTRLTVV.

The chain joins TRBV6-6 to TRBJ1-3; D call uncertain. Deletions cut 6 bases from V and 0 bases from J, with 9 bases between. The CDR3 has 14 amino acids. Germline CDR1 is MNHNY and CDR2 is SVGAGI (reference sequence). The CDR3 DNA reads as TGTGCCAGCAGGGAGGACGTCTCTGGAAACACCATATATTTT. Amino acid sequence: CASREDVSGNTIYF.

This clone was seen a single time. The chain employs TRBV30 and TRBJ1-4; D is unresolved. The CDR3 loop spans 11 amino acids. CDR1 GTSNPN and CDR2 SVGIG come from the germline V gene (reference sequence). V was trimmed by 2 bases and J by 8 bases, leaving 6 bases between them. CDR3 sequence: CAWSIREKLFF. CDR3 coding DNA: TGTGCCTGGAGTATACGGGAAAAACTGTTTTTT.

The chain joins TRBV19 to TRBJ2-7; TRBD1 is a possible D gene (6 bases). V was cut by 4 bases and J by 2 bases, with 12 bases left in between. Germline lookup yields CDR1 LNHDA and CDR2 SQIVND (reference sequence). This CDR3 is 14 amino acids long. CDR3 amino acids: CASSTPGVPYEQYF. In DNA, the CDR3 is TGTGCCAGTAGTACTCCAGGGGTGCCCTACGAGCAGTACTTC.

The genes are TRBV10-3 and TRBJ2-7; 9 positions agree with TRBD1. Germline CDR1 and CDR2: ENHRY and SYGVKD. Germline trimming cut 7 bases from V and 5 bases from J; bases unmatched to any gene: 9. The CDR3 contains 14 residues. The CDR3: CAITLGQGIDEQYF. CDR3 coding DNA: TGTGCCATCACCCTGGGACAGGGCATCGACGAGCAGTACTTC.

The chain combines TRBV7-2 with TRBJ2-5; TRBD2 matches 10 bases. After removal of 1 base from V and 4 bases from J, the junction contained 6 bases not matched to a gene. Germline-derived CDR1 and CDR2 are SGHTA and FQGNSA. CDR3 length equals 16 residues. CDR3 region: CASSLDLAGVGETQYF. The CDR3, as DNA: TGTGCCAGCAGCTTAGATCTAGCGGGAGTCGGAGAGACCCAGTACTTC.

J is TRBJ1-3 and V is TRBV6-2 or TRBV6-3, with 10 bases that match TRBD1. Germline V gives CDR1 MNHEY, CDR2 SVGEGT. V was clipped by 2 bases and J by 0 bases; unmatched bases: 10. The CDR3 runs to 19 residues. DNA for the CDR3: TGTGCCAGCAGTTACGGGACAGGGGAACCCCGACTCTCTGGAAACACCATATATTTT. Protein sequence: CASSYGTGEPRLSGNTIYF.

The chain combines TRBV27 with TRBJ2-5, with 9 bases aligning to TRBD1. Germline CDR1 reads MNHEY; CDR2 reads SMNVEV (reference sequence). The CDR3 spans 16 residues. V dropped 6 bases and J dropped 5; count of bases not matched to a gene: 13. The CDR3 DNA sequence: TGTGCCAGCAGGGACATGGGACAGGGAAAGTGGGAGACCCAGTACTTC. Its protein is CASRDMGQGKWETQYF.

The chain employs TRBV7-2 and TRBJ2-1, with 10 bases identical to TRBD2. CDR1 and CDR2 from the germline V gene are SGHTA and FQGNSA. The CDR3 spans 18 residues. The junction had 14 bases not matched to a gene; V was cut back by 5 bases and J by 4 bases. CDR3 region: CASSPDSGGLAVYNEQFF. CDR3 nucleotide sequence: TGTGCCAGCAGCCCCGATTCCGGCGGACTAGCGGTGTACAATGAGCAGTTCTTC. Full variable domain (outside the CDR3, taken from reference TRBV7-2 and TRBJ2-1): GAGVSQSPSNKVTEKGKDVELRCDPISGHTALYWYRQSLGQGLEFLIYFQGNSAPDKSGLPSDRFSAERTGGSVSTLTIQRTQQEDSAVYLCASSPDSGGLAVYNEQFFGPGTRLTVL.

J is TRBJ1-2 and V is TRBV3-1 (or the pseudogene TRBV3-2); D is perhaps TRBD1 (5 bases). The CDR3 is 14 residues long. Trimming removed 4 bases at V and 8 bases at J, with 17 bases between. Germline CDR1 reads LGHDT; CDR2 reads YNNKEL (reference sequence). CDR3 nucleotides: TGTGCCAGCAGCCCACTAAGGGGCCAGGCGGGCTACACCTTC. Amino acid sequence: CASSPLRGQAGYTF.

The rearrangement uses TRBV7-3 and TRBJ1-6, with a possible D match to TRBD1 (5 bases). V was shortened by 2 bases and J by 7 bases, with 12 bases between the two germline ends. The CDR3 consists of 15 residues. Germline CDR1 reads SGHTA; CDR2 reads FQGTGA. CDR3 sequence reads: CASSLGLGGNSPLHF. CDR3 nucleotides: TGTGCCAGCAGCTTAGGGCTCGGGGGAAATTCACCCCTCCACTTT.

The chain carries TRBV19 and TRBJ1-2; D not resolved. CDR1 and CDR2 (germline): LNHDA, SQIVND (reference sequence). V dropped 3 bases and J dropped 2 bases, with 7 bases sitting between them. This CDR3 is built from 13 residues. The chain's CDR3 is CASSMTLNYGYTF. In nucleotides, the CDR3 is TGTGCCAGTAGTATGACATTGAACTATGGCTACACCTTC.

The chain links TRBV30 to TRBJ1-1; D gene ambiguous. This CDR3 has 13 amino acids. Trimming stripped 0 bases from V and 3 bases from J, with 8 bases between. The germline CDR1 and CDR2 sequences are GTSNPN and SVGIG (reference sequence). The CDR3 nucleotides read TGTGCCTGGAGTGTAAACAGATACACTGAAGCTTTCTTT. It is translated as CAWSVNRYTEAFF.

There are a few counts of this clone. The V and J genes are TRBV19 and TRBJ2-7, with D tentatively TRBD1 (6 bases). V dropped 5 bases and J dropped 10 bases, with 21 bases sitting between them. The CDR3 has 14 residues. Germline CDR1 reads LNHDA; CDR2 reads SQIVND (reference sequence). The CDR3 here is CASSGGSRASTQYF. CDR3 bases: TGTGCCAGTAGTGGGGGCTCGCGGGCTTCCACCCAGTACTTC.

V and J are TRBV9 and TRBJ2-1, with D uncertain. The V end was cut by 0 bases, the J end by 0 bases, with 7 bases between. Per germline, CDR1 SGDLS and CDR2 YYNGEE. CDR3 length: 15 residues. The DNA of the CDR3 is TGTGCCAGCAGCGTAGAGGAGAGCTCCTACAATGAGCAGTTCTTC. It yields the protein CASSVEESSYNEQFF. Full variable domain (missing parts from reference TRBV9 and TRBJ2-1): DSGVTQTPKHLITATGQRVTLRCSPRSGDLSVYWYQQSLDQGLQFLIQYYNGEERAKGNILERFSAQQFPDLHSELNLSSLELGDSALYFCASSVEESSYNEQFFGPGTRLTVL.

The chain employs TRBV11-2 and TRBJ1-1; TRBD1 aligns across 7 bases. This CDR3 spans 12 amino acids. J gave up 6 bases and V 5 bases, and 3 bases lay outside the gene matches. CDR1 is SGHAT and CDR2 is FQNNGV in the germline V gene. The CDR3 protein is CASSPDRAEAFF. In nucleotides, the CDR3 is TGTGCCAGCAGCCCCGACAGGGCTGAAGCTTTCTTT. Drawing the rest from reference TRBV11-2 and TRBJ1-1, the complete variable domain is EAGVAQSPRYKIIEKRQSVAFWCNPISGHATLYWYQQILGQGPKLLIQFQNNGVVDDSQLPKDRFSAERLKGVDSTLKIQPAKLEDSAVYLCASSPDRAEAFFGQGTRLTVV.

The chain employs TRBV5-1 and TRBJ2-3, with 7 nucleotides matching TRBD2. This CDR3 contains 15 residues. Per germline, CDR1 SGHRS and CDR2 YFSETQ. J was trimmed by 6 bases and V by 2 bases; bases with no gene match: 9. CDR3 amino acids: CASSFASGVGDTQYF. CDR3 DNA: TGCGCCAGCAGCTTTGCTAGCGGAGTAGGGGATACGCAGTATTTT.

V gene TRBV7-8 combines with J gene TRBJ2-7; weak D call: TRBD2 (6 bases). The length of the CDR3 is 15 residues. V shed 5 bases and J shed 4 bases, with 18 bases lying between them. CDR1 is SGHVS, CDR2 FQNEAQ, per germline. The CDR3 sequence is CASSTKLGRGYEQYF. The CDR3 nucleotides are TGTGCCAGCAGCACAAAACTGGGGCGGGGTTACGAGCAGTACTTC.

The chain recombines TRBV5-1 with TRBJ2-2, with D perhaps TRBD2 (5 bases). Germline assignment: CDR1 SGHRS and CDR2 YFSETQ. The CDR3 runs to 15 residues. Trimming left V 6 bases short and J 3 bases short, with 15 bases between. The CDR3 is CASTPSFGYTGELFF. CDR3 DNA: TGCGCCAGCACGCCTAGCTTCGGTTACACCGGGGAGCTGTTTTTT.

This clone was seen once. This chain connects TRBV3-1 (or the pseudogene TRBV3-2) to TRBJ1-5, with D possibly TRBD1 on 5 matching bases. Trimming pared 5 bases from V and 6 bases from J, leaving 8 bases between. This CDR3 comprises 12 residues. Germline assignment: CDR1 LGHDT and CDR2 YNNKEL (reference sequence). The CDR3 loop is CASSWGGQPQHF. The DNA of the CDR3 is TGTGCCAGCAGCTGGGGGGGTCAGCCCCAGCATTTT.

The chain uses TRBV6-1 and TRBJ1-4; D may be TRBD1 (5 bases). Trimming cost V 3 bases and J 2 bases, with 16 bases left between them. The CDR3 runs 17 residues. CDR1 MNHNS and CDR2 SASEGT come from the germline V gene. CDR3 sequence (DNA): TGTGCCAGCAGTGACGGGGACTTAAATCCCACTAATGAAAAACTGTTTTTT. It specifies CASSDGDLNPTNEKLFF.

The rearrangement links TRBV15 to TRBJ2-2; weak D call: TRBD2 (5 bases). V was pared by 0 bases and J by 5 bases, with 25 bases between. The CDR3 has 20 residues. Germline-derived CDR1 and CDR2 are LNHNV and YYDKDF (reference sequence). CDR3 sequence reads: CATSRDRIGFAGRRTGELFF. In DNA, the CDR3 is TGTGCCACCAGCAGAGATCGAATTGGATTCGCGGGCCGGCGGACCGGGGAGCTGTTTTTT.

This clone was detected only a few times. The genes are TRBV6-6 and TRBJ1-2; TRBD1 aligns across 8 bases. The CDR3 is 12 residues long. Germline V gene lookup returns CDR1 MNHNY and CDR2 SVGAGI (reference sequence). The V and J ends lost 7 bases and 6 bases, in that order; junction bases with no gene match: 4. In DNA, the CDR3 is TGTGCCAGCACCCGGACAGGGAATGGCTACACCTTC. It translates to CASTRTGNGYTF.

The chain joins TRBV15 to TRBJ2-3, with TRBD2 identical over 11 bases. The junction had 8 bases not matched to a gene; V was cut back by 0 bases and J by 0 bases. CDR3 length: 19 amino acids. The V gene's germline CDR1 is LNHNV and CDR2 YYDKDF (reference sequence). Here the CDR3 reads CATSRDLASGGYSTDTQYF. CDR3 nucleotides: TGTGCCACCAGCAGAGATCTGGCTAGCGGGGGGTATAGCACAGATACGCAGTATTTT. Together with reference TRBV15 and TRBJ2-3, the CDR3 gives the full variable domain: DAMVIQNPRYQVTQFGKPVTLSCSQTLNHNVMYWYQQKSSQAPKLLFHYYDKDFNNEADTPDNFQSRRPNTSFCFLDIRSPGLGDTAMYLCATSRDLASGGYSTDTQYFGPGTRLTVL.

The chain employs TRBV9 and TRBJ1-3; D is perhaps TRBD1 (5 bases). CDR1 is SGDLS, CDR2 YYNGEE, per germline. The CDR3 spans 15 residues. V was clipped by 0 bases and J by 2 bases, with 9 bases between them. The CDR3 here is CASSVEGRAGNTIYF. The DNA of the CDR3 is TGTGCCAGCAGCGTAGAAGGCAGGGCTGGAAACACCATATATTTT.

The chain carries TRBV25-1 and TRBJ1-5; 9 nucleotides match TRBD1. Germline V gene sequence: CDR1 MGHDK, CDR2 SYGVNS. This CDR3 has 15 residues. After removal of 4 bases from V and 4 bases from J, the junction contained 5 bases not matched to a gene. In DNA, the CDR3 is TGTGCCAGCAGTGCCGGGACAGGGATAAATCAGCCCCAGCATTTT. It yields the protein CASSAGTGINQPQHF.

In nucleotides, the CDR3 is TGTGCCAGCAGCCACCTCCAGCGTTCGGGTCAAGAGACCCAGTACTTC. Protein product: CASSHLQRSGQETQYF. The genes are TRBV3-1 (or the pseudogene TRBV3-2) and TRBJ2-5; the D is unclear. The CDR3 sequence is 16 residues long. Germline lookup yields CDR1 LGHDT and CDR2 YNNKEL (reference sequence). Trimming shortened V by 3 bases and J by 2 bases, and 16 bases separated the two germline ends.

The J gene is TRBJ2-6, the V gene TRBV9; 7 nucleotides line up with TRBD1. This CDR3 has 17 residues. J gave up 0 bases and V 5 bases, and 8 bases lay outside the gene matches. Germline V lookup: CDR1 SGDLS, CDR2 YYNGEE. The CDR3: CASSTGTEISGANVLTF. The CDR3 DNA sequence: TGTGCCAGCAGTACCGGGACAGAGATCTCTGGGGCCAACGTCCTGACTTTC. Together with reference TRBV9 and TRBJ2-6, the CDR3 gives the full variable domain: DSGVTQTPKHLITATGQRVTLRCSPRSGDLSVYWYQQSLDQGLQFLIQYYNGEERAKGNILERFSAQQFPDLHSELNLSSLELGDSALYFCASSTGTEISGANVLTFGAGSRLTVL.

The chain has TRBV28 and TRBJ2-1; D is perhaps TRBD1 (5 bases). Trimming took off 4 bases at V and 0 bases at J, with 10 bases between the two ends. The CDR3 spans 15 residues. CDR1 is MDHEN and CDR2 is SYDVKM in the germline V gene. CDR3 residues: CASSSTESSYNEQFF. The CDR3 DNA reads TGTGCCAGCAGTTCGACAGAGAGCTCCTACAATGAGCAGTTCTTC.